These 27 T cell receptor beta chains came from one sample sequenced in a study of TIL therapy for anti-PD-1-resistant metastatic lung cancer. The libraries were made with immunoSEQ v3. Only in-frame clones appear in the TCRdb table, and some are missing; sequencing was by immunoSEQ multiplex PCR. The data show 52,000 or so clones, 70% to 90% seen once. The time point was: pre-treatment sample, taken before nivolumab and TIL therapy. The specimen comprised blood, sampled at baseline. The receptors stem from a person aged 30 to 80 with non-small cell lung cancer.

The chain recombines TRBV20-1 with TRBJ1-1; D not certain. The CDR3 length is 10 residues. The V gene lost 3 bases and the J gene lost 3 bases, with 2 bases spanning the gap. Germline V gene sequence: CDR1 DFQATT, CDR2 SNEGSKA (reference sequence). The CDR3 loop is CSASYTEAFF. CDR3 nucleotides: TGCAGTGCTAGTTACACTGAAGCTTTCTTT.

With respect to this clone: Germline and junction disagree at one end, which may indicate a read error. The rearrangement links TRBV20-1 to TRBJ2-7; D gene ambiguous. Germline V gene lookup returns CDR1 DFQATT and CDR2 SNEGSKA (reference sequence). The CDR3 is 11 amino acids. The CDR3 nucleotides read TGCAGCTTTGGATCCTCCGACGAGCAGTACTTC. Its translation: CSFGSSDEQYF.

About this clone itself: One end of the junction varies from germline; a read error may be responsible. The gene calls are TRBV7-9 and TRBJ2-2; D might be TRBD1 (5 bases). Germline V CDR1 and CDR2: SEHNR, FQNEAQ (reference sequence). The CDR3 runs 15 residues. The CDR3 reads CASSVATGNTGELFF. CDR3 nucleotide sequence: TGTGCCAGCAGCGTAGCCACAGGGAACACCGGGGAGCTGTTTTTT.

The J gene is TRBJ2-5, the V gene TRBV7-2; unclear D gene. The germline CDR1 and CDR2 sequences are SGHTA and FQGNSA. V lost 0 bases, J lost 4 bases, and 9 bases lay in between. This CDR3 comprises 14 residues. The CDR3 bases are TGTGCCAGCAGCTTAGCAAGCAGCACAGAGACCCAGTACTTC. Encoded protein: CASSLASSTETQYF.

CDR3 residues: CASSQAGDQPQHF. CDR3 sequence (DNA): TGCGCCAGCAGCCAAGCTGGGGATCAGCCCCAGCATTTT. The chain has TRBV4-1 and TRBJ1-5; D is undetermined. Deletions cut 1 base from V and 5 bases from J, with 6 bases between. Per the germline V gene, CDR1 is MGHRA and CDR2 is YSYEKL. This CDR3 has 13 amino acids.

The genes are TRBV4-1 and TRBJ1-4, with 8 bases matching TRBD1. With V trimmed by 4 bases and J by 7 bases, 8 bases remained unmatched. Germline CDR1 and CDR2: MGHRA and YSYEKL. The CDR3 runs 15 residues. CDR3 sequence (DNA): TGCGCCAGCAGCCTCACAGGGGGGTTGGGTGAAAAACTGTTTTTT. Amino acid sequence: CASSLTGGLGEKLFF.

V is TRBV9 and J is TRBJ2-1; D is undetermined. The V end lost 2 bases, the J end lost 10 bases, and 7 bases lay between the germline ends. The CDR3 length is 11 residues. Germline V lookup: CDR1 SGDLS, CDR2 YYNGEE. The CDR3 DNA sequence: TGTGCCAGCAGCGTCGGGCGGGAGCAGTTCTTC. Protein sequence: CASSVGREQFF.

V gene TRBV28 combines with J gene TRBJ2-1; perhaps TRBD2 as D (6 bases). CDR3 length equals 15 residues. Germline V gives CDR1 MDHEN, CDR2 SYDVKM. Trimming left V 3 bases short and J 9 bases short, with 18 bases between. The CDR3 region is CASSFPRLVHTEQFF. CDR3 sequence (DNA): TGTGCCAGCAGTTTTCCAAGACTAGTTCACACTGAGCAGTTCTTC.

This clone was seen a handful of times. The genes are TRBV2 and TRBJ1-5; D unclear. The V gene's germline CDR1 is SNHLY and CDR2 FYNNEI. The CDR3 extends over 13 amino acids. Between the trimmed V and J ends, which lost 5 bases and 7 bases, there was a span of 12 bases. The CDR3 region is CASSPEQQQPQHF. CDR3 DNA sequence: TGTGCCAGCAGTCCCGAACAGCAGCAGCCCCAGCATTTT. The full variable domain, rest sourced from reference TRBV2 and TRBJ1-5, is EPEVTQTPSHQVTQMGQEVILRCVPISNHLYFYWYRQILGQKVEFLVSFYNNEISEKSEIFDDQFSVERPDGSNFTLKIRSTKLEDSAMYFCASSPEQQQPQHFGDGTRLSIL.

CDR3 sequence reads: CASSFPFSEQFF. CDR3 sequence (DNA): TGTGCCAGCAGCTTTCCCTTTAGTGAGCAGTTCTTC. The genes are TRBV7-9 and TRBJ2-1; D remains ambiguous. CDR3 size: 12 residues. The V end was cut by 3 bases, the J end by 9 bases, with 9 bases between. Germline V gene lookup returns CDR1 SEHNR and CDR2 FQNEAQ (reference sequence).

J is TRBJ1-1 and V is TRBV19; D is uncertain. CDR1 LNHDA and CDR2 SQIVND come from the germline V gene (reference sequence). The CDR3 loop spans 17 amino acids. The V and J ends lost 6 bases and 0 bases respectively, with 20 bases between them. This CDR3 reads CASSTTRTGVVNTEAFF. The CDR3 DNA follows: TGTGCCAGTAGCACCACCAGAACGGGAGTAGTGAACACTGAAGCTTTCTTT.

The chain combines TRBV7-6 with TRBJ2-7; D remains ambiguous. The V end was cut by 5 bases, the J end by 7 bases, with 12 bases between. The CDR3 length is 12 residues. The V gene's germline CDR1 is SGHVS and CDR2 FNYEAQ. The CDR3 loop is CASSQPLREQYF. The CDR3 DNA follows: TGTGCCAGCAGCCAACCCCTCCGAGAGCAGTACTTC.

V usage is TRBV24-1 and J usage is TRBJ1-6, with D unresolved. The germline CDR1 and CDR2 sequences are KGHDR and SFDVKD. CDR3 length: 14 amino acids. Trimming removed 5 bases at V and 0 bases at J, with 4 bases between. Here the CDR3 DNA reads TGTGCCACCAGTGGGAGCTCCTATAATTCACCCCTCCACTTT. It is translated as CATSGSSYNSPLHF.

The rearrangement uses TRBV30 and TRBJ2-4, with D perhaps given as TRBD1 or TRBD2 (6 bases each). Germline V gene sequence: CDR1 GTSNPN, CDR2 SVGIG (reference sequence). The CDR3 totals 15 residues. Trimming removed 4 bases from V and 5 bases from J, with 18 bases in between. This chain's CDR3 is CAWNLRRAGENIQYF. The CDR3 nucleotides read TGTGCCTGGAATCTCAGGAGGGCAGGGGAAAACATTCAGTACTTC. The full variable domain, rest sourced from reference TRBV30 and TRBJ2-4, is SQTIHQWPATLVQPVGSPLSLECTVEGTSNPNLYWYRQAAGRGLQLLFYSVGIGQISSEVPQNLSASRPQDRQFILSSKKLLLSDSGFYLCAWNLRRAGENIQYFGAGTRLSVL.

This clone was found once. CDR3 nucleotide sequence: TGTGCCAGCAGTGTAGAGGGACTAGCGGATAATGAGCAGTTCTTC. It yields the protein CASSVEGLADNEQFF. The chain employs TRBV6-4 and TRBJ2-1; TRBD2 matches 11 bases. This CDR3 has 15 residues. J gave up 7 bases and V 4 bases, and 6 bases lay outside the gene matches. Germline V gene sequence: CDR1 MRHNA, CDR2 SNTAGT.

This sequence joins TRBV11-3 and TRBJ2-7; 9 bases map to TRBD1. Germline assignment: CDR1 SGHNT and CDR2 YENEEA. The CDR3 totals 15 residues. Trimming cost V 5 bases and J 5 bases; bases outside gene matches: 10. As DNA, the CDR3 is TGTGCCAGCAGCCCTTCGGGGACAGGGCACCACGAGCAGTACTTC. It encodes CASSPSGTGHHEQYF.

The chain joins TRBV6-5 to TRBJ2-7; TRBD1 matches 7 bases. The CDR3 is 13 amino acids. Germline values: CDR1 MNHEY, CDR2 SVGAGI. The junction had 12 bases not matched to a gene; V was cut back by 10 bases and J by 6 bases. CDR3 protein: CAIKGTAEFEQYF. The DNA for the CDR3 is TGTGCCATCAAGGGGACAGCGGAGTTCGAGCAGTACTTC.

The CDR3 protein is CASSPTGGNFLREQYF. In DNA form, the CDR3 reads TGCGCCAGCAGCCCGACAGGGGGCAATTTCCTCCGCGAGCAGTACTTC. The chain uses TRBV5-1 and TRBJ2-7; TRBD1 matches 10 bases. The germline CDR1 and CDR2 sequences are SGHRS and YFSETQ. This CDR3 comprises 16 residues. Trimming removed 4 bases from V and 6 bases from J; junction bases left unmatched: 13.

The table lists this clone with a few counts. The chain recombines TRBV28 with TRBJ1-4; perhaps TRBD1 as D (5 bases). The CDR3 has 15 amino acids. Germline CDR1 reads MDHEN; CDR2 reads SYDVKM. Deletions cut 5 bases from V and 6 bases from J, with 16 bases between. As DNA, the CDR3 is TGTGCCAGCAGTCCAGGGCCCTGGGATGATGAAAAACTGTTTTTT. Translating gives CASSPGPWDDEKLFF.

This rearrangement joins TRBV28 to TRBJ1-5; D is possibly TRBD1 (6 bases). This CDR3 region has 13 residues. Germline V lookup: CDR1 MDHEN, CDR2 SYDVKM. V gave up 6 bases and J gave up 6 bases, with 12 bases separating them. The CDR3 sequence: CASSPTGFQPQHF. In nucleotides, the CDR3 is TGTGCCAGCAGCCCGACAGGATTTCAGCCCCAGCATTTT.

CDR3 nucleotide sequence: TGTGCCAGCAGGGAAGACAAGAAAGGAAACACCATATATTTT. Protein: CASREDKKGNTIYF. The chain combines TRBV6-6 with TRBJ1-3; D remains unclear. The V gene lost 6 bases and the J gene lost 4 bases, with 13 bases spanning the gap. From germline, CDR1 is MNHNY and CDR2 SVGAGI (reference sequence). The CDR3 covers 14 residues.

Only one count was recorded for this clone. The chain has TRBV6-5 and TRBJ2-3; possible D gene TRBD2, 6 bases. This CDR3 is 12 amino acids long. Looked up from germline, CDR1 is MNHEY and CDR2 is SVGAGI. V was shortened by 8 bases and J by 0 bases, with 6 bases between the two germline ends. Here the CDR3 DNA reads TGTGCCAGCGGGACTAGCACAGATACGCAGTATTTT. Translated: CASGTSTDTQYF.

J is TRBJ2-7 and V is TRBV5-1; possibly TRBD2 for D (6 bases). Per germline, CDR1 SGHRS and CDR2 YFSETQ. The CDR3 totals 14 residues. The V end was cut by 6 bases, the J end by 2 bases, with 15 bases between. DNA for the CDR3: TGCGCCAGCAAAGTTGGCAGGGAGGCCTACGAGCAGTACTTC. Translating it yields CASKVGREAYEQYF.

The gene calls are TRBV28 and TRBJ1-2, with unresolved D. Germline lookup yields CDR1 MDHEN and CDR2 SYDVKM. V was clipped by 5 bases and J by 4 bases, with 17 bases between them. This CDR3 comprises 15 residues. The CDR3 protein is CASSKPGRGLYGYTF. The CDR3 DNA sequence: TGTGCCAGCAGTAAACCCGGCCGAGGTCTCTATGGCTACACCTTC.

V usage is TRBV7-2 and J usage is TRBJ1-2; no definite D call. This CDR3 is built from 14 residues. The ends were cut back, 5 bases at V and 5 bases at J, with 15 bases in the middle. In germline, CDR1 is SGHTA, CDR2 FQGNSA. In nucleotides, the CDR3 is TGTGCCAGCAGCCCTACCCAGGCTCTTTATGGCTACACCTTC. It translates to CASSPTQALYGYTF.

This chain uses TRBV7-2 with TRBJ2-1; no clear D. Germline-derived CDR1 and CDR2 are SGHTA and FQGNSA. The CDR3 covers 13 residues. With 5 bases removed from V and 2 bases from J, the gap between germline ends came to 7 bases. CDR3 coding DNA: TGTGCCAGCAGCCCCAGAGCCTACAATGAGCAGTTCTTC. Its protein product is CASSPRAYNEQFF.

The rearrangement joins TRBV28 to TRBJ2-2; 9 bases map to TRBD1. Per germline, CDR1 MDHEN and CDR2 SYDVKM. The CDR3 loop spans 15 amino acids. V shed 2 bases, J shed 5 bases, and the junction held 3 bases outside the gene matches. The CDR3 sequence is CASSLLGQGTGELFF. Here the CDR3 DNA reads TGTGCCAGCAGTTTACTGGGACAGGGAACCGGGGAGCTGTTTTTT.